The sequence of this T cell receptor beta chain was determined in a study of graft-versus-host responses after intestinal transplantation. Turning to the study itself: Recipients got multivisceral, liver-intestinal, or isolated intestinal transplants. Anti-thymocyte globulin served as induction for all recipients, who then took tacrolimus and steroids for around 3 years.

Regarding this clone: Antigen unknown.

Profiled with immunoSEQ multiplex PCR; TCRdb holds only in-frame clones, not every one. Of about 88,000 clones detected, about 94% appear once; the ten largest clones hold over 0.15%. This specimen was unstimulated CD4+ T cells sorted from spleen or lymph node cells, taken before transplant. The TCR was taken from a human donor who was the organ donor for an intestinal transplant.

The CDR3 nucleotides read TGTGCCAGCTCGACAGGAATCCAAGAGACCCAGTACTTC. Encoded protein: CASSTGIQETQYF. This chain joins TRBV18 and TRBJ2-5, with D possibly being TRBD1 (6 bases). The germline V gene has CDR1 KGHSH and CDR2 LQKENI. The CDR3 spans 13 residues. The germline V and J ends were trimmed by 6 bases and 1 base, with 9 bases remaining between them. The full variable domain, its missing parts supplied by reference TRBV18 and TRBJ2-5, is NAGVMQNPRHLVRRRGQEARLRCSPMKGHSHVYWYRQLPEEGLKFMVYLQKENIIDESGMPKERFSAEFPKEGPSILRIQQVVRGDSAAYFCASSTGIQETQYFGPGTRLLVL.